This T cell receptor (beta chain) was captured in a study of blood T cell repertoires in COVID-19. Across the whole study: PBMCs, B-cell-depleted T cells, or T cells were the source of the cDNA or gDNA that made up the material.

In the study's own analysis: Reference gene primer amplification gave estimated nucleated cell counts. The method was immunoSEQ multiplex PCR; TCRdb's version includes in-frame clones alone and lacks a portion of them. D and trimming come from the DNA, and the V and J calls and clone size come from that table. The sample holds some 670,000 clones, about nine tenths seen once. Trimming cost V 3 bases and J 0 bases, with 8 bases left between them. Germline CDR1 reads SGHRS; CDR2 reads YFSETQ. The CDR3 contains 14 residues. The sequenced material came from peripheral blood. The chain is built from TRBV5-1 and TRBJ2-3; D call uncertain. This TCR came from a young woman with acute or convalescent COVID-19. The DNA for the CDR3 is TGCGCCAGCAGCTCCGACTCCAGCACAGATACGCAGTATTTT. Its translation: CASSSDSSTDTQYF.